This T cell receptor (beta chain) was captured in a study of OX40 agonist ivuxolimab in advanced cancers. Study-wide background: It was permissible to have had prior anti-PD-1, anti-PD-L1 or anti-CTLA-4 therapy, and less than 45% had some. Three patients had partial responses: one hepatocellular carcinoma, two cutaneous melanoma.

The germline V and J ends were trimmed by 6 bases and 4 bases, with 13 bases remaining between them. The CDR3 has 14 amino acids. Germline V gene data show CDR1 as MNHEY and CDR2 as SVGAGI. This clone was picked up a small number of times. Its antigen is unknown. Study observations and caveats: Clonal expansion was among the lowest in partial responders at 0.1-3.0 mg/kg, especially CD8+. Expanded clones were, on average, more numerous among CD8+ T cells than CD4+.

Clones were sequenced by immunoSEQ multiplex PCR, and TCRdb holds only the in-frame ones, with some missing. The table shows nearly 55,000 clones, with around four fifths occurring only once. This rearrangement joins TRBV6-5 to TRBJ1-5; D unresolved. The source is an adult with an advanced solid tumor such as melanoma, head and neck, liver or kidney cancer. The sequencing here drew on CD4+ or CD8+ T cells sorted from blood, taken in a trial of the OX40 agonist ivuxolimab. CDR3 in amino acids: CASSPVVSNQPQHF. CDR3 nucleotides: TGTGCCAGCAGCCCGGTCGTTTCTAATCAGCCCCAGCATTTT.